This is a list of T cell receptor beta chains from one sample in a study of T cell responses to AZD1222 COVID-19 vaccine. Method: immunoSEQ multiplex PCR; TCRdb's copy keeps in-frame clones and lacks some. This table holds more than 35,000 clones, nearly 85% found once. Sample: peripheral blood, taken on day 0 of AZD1222 vaccination. The receptors were sampled from an adult in good health. CDR3s include the opening cysteine and the closing phenylalanine or tryptophan. D genes are given only for firm matches.

TRBJ1-3,TRBV5-4,-,TGTGCCAGCAGCTCCTATCAGGGACCTTCTGGAAACACCATATATTTT,CASSSYQGPSGNTIYF
TRBJ2-3,TRBV7-2,-,TGTGCCAGCAGCTTAGTCCCCCCAGATACGCAGTATTTT,CASSLVPPDTQYF
TRBJ2-7,TRBV12-5,-,TGTGCTAGTGGGAGGGGGGCTCCCGAGCAGTACTTC,CASGRGAPEQYF
TRBJ1-1,TRBV18,-,TGTGCCAGCTCACCGGACGGAGGGACTGAAGCTTTCTTT,CASSPDGGTEAFF
TRBJ2-5,TRBV7-2,-,TGTGCCAGCAGCTTAGGTTCAGGGCAACAAGAGACCCAGTACTTC,CASSLGSGQQETQYF
TRBJ2-7,TRBV12-5,-,TGTGCTAGTGGTTCGTGGGGCCTGACCTACGAGCAGTACTTC,CASGSWGLTYEQYF
TRBJ1-4,TRBV5-5,-,TGTGCCAGCAGCCGGGAGAATGAAAAACTGTTTTTT,CASSRENEKLFF
TRBJ2-2,TRBV6-6,-,TGTGCCAGCAACGGGCCCCGAACCGGGGAGCTGTTTTTT,CASNGPRTGELFF
TRBJ2-3,TRBV7-8,-,TGTGCCAGCAGCCGAGGGGGGATGGGCACAGATACGCAGTATTTT,CASSRGGMGTDTQYF
TRBJ2-7,TRBV6-5,TRBD2,TGTGCCAGCAGTCCCTCGGTAGCGGGTTACTACGAGCAGTACTTC,CASSPSVAGYYEQYF
TRBJ1-6,TRBV6-4,TRBD1,TGTGCCAGCAGTGACCCCGGACAGGGGGCCGGTTCACCCCTCCACTTT,CASSDPGQGAGSPLHF